This record covers a single T cell receptor beta chain. As yet, its antigen is unknown. Germline V gene sequence: CDR1 LNHDA, CDR2 SQIVND (reference sequence). The CDR3 runs to 16 residues. The data stem from a study of CXCR3-negative and CXCR3-positive naive CD8 T cells. Whole-study context: The dataset comprises 110 million to 150 million TRB reads in total, with about 1.5 +/- 0.3 million reads per library.

cDNA libraries for TRB were generated by 5' RACE incorporating UMI labels. TCRdb derives one entry per CDR3 protein from the 5' RACE reads, leaving out DNA. The clone table shows some 60,000 distinct CDR3 sequences, with the ten largest holding 0.5% to 0.6%. Study findings and constraints: Surface CD5 matched across naive subsets, and TRB CDR3 properties served to infer TCR strength. Naive cells that were CXCR3-negative or CXCR3-positive used TRBV-TRBJ genes alike, while memory cells diverged. Relative to CXCR3-negative naive cells, CXCR3-positive naive cells had more hydrophobic TRB CDR3s.

The gene calls are TRBV19 and TRBJ1-5. Material for sequencing was naive CXCR3+ CD8+ T cells from blood. Described subset: CD45RO-CCR7+CD27+CD95- naive CD8+ T cells expressing CXCR3 (TNR3+). This TCR was sampled from a human donor in good health. Some clones in this sample may be carry-over from other donors' samples. The CDR3: CASSIGGRGANQPQHF. Supplemented by reference TRBV19 and TRBJ1-5, the full variable domain reads DGGITQSPKYLFRKEGQNVTLSCEQNLNHDAMYWYRQDPGQGLRLIYYSQIVNDFQKGDIAEGYSVSREKKESFPLTVTSAQKNPTAFYLCASSIGGRGANQPQHFGDGTRLSIL.